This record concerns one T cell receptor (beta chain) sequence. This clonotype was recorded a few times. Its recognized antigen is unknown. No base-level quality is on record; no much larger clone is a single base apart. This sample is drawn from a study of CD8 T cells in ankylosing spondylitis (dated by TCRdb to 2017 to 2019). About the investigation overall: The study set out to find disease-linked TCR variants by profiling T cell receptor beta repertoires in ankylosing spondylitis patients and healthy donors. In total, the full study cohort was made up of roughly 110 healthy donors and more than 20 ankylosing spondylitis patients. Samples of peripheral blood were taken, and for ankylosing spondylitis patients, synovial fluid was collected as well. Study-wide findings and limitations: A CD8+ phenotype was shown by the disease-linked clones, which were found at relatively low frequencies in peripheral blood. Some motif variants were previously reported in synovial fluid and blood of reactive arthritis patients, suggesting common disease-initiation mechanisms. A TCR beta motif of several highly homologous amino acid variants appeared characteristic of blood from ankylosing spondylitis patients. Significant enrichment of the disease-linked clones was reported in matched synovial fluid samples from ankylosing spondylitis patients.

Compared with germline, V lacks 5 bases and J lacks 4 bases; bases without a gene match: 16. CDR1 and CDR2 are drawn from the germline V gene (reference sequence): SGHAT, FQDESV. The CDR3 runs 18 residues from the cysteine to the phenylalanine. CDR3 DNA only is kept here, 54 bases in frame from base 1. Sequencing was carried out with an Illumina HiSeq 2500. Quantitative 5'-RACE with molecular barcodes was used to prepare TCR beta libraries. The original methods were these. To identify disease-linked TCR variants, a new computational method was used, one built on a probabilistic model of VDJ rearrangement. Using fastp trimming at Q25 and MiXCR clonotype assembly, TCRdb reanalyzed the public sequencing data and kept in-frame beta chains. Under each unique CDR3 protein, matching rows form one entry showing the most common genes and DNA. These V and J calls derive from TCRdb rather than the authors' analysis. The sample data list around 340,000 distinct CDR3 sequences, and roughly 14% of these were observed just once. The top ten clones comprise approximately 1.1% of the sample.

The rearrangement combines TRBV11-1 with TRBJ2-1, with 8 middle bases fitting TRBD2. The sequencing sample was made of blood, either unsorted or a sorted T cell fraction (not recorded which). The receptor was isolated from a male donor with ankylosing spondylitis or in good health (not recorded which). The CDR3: CASSPSRGGRLNYNEQFF. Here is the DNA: TGTGCCAGCAGCCCGAGTCGGGGCGGGAGGCTCAATTACAATGAGCAGTTCTTC.